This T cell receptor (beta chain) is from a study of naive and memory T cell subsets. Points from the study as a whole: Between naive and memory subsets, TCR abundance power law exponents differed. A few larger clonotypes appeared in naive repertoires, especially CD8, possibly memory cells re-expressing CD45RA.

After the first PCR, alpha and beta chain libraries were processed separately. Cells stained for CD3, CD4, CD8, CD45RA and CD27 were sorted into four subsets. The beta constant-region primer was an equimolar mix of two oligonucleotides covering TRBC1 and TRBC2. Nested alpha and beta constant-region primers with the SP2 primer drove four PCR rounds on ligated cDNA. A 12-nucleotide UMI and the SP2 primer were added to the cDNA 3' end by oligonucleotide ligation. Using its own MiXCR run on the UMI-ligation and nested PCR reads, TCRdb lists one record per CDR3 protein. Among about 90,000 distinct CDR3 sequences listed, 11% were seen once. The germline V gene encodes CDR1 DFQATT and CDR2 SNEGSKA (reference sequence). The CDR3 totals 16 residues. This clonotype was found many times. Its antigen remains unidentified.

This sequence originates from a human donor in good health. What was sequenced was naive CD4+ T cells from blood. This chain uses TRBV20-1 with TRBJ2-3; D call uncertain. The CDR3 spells CSTPYGRRSSADTQYF. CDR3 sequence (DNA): TGCAGCACCCCCTATGGGCGGCGAAGTTCCGCAGATACGCAGTATTTT.